The 16 T cell receptor beta chains below all came from one sample that was sequenced in a study of blood T cell repertoires in COVID-19. Clones were sequenced by immunoSEQ multiplex PCR, and TCRdb holds only the in-frame ones, with some missing. Of 200,000 to 250,000 clones in the sample, approximately 82% were seen once. The specimen sequenced was peripheral blood. These receptors came from a man aged 45 to 65 with active or convalescent COVID-19.

V usage is TRBV4-2 and J usage is TRBJ2-2; 9 bases match TRBD1. V lost 3 bases, J lost 5 bases, and 10 bases stayed unmatched. Germline V gives CDR1 LGHNA, CDR2 YNFKEQ. The CDR3 sequence is 17 residues long. CDR3 DNA: TGTGCCAGCAGCCACTTATCCGGGACAGGGAATACCGGGGAGCTGTTTTTT. Its translation is CASSHLSGTGNTGELFF.

J is TRBJ1-5 and V is TRBV19; 8 nucleotides line up with TRBD1. The ends lost 5 bases at V and 2 bases at J; junction bases unmatched: 2. Germline loops: CDR1 LNHDA, CDR2 SQIVND (reference sequence). This CDR3 spans 14 amino acids. Here the CDR3 reads CASSVTGGNQPQHF. CDR3 DNA sequence: TGTGCCAGTAGTGTGACAGGGGGCAATCAGCCCCAGCATTTT.

The chain uses TRBV14 and TRBJ1-2; 7 nucleotides match TRBD1. Per germline, CDR1 SGHDN and CDR2 FVKESK. This CDR3 comprises 15 residues. Losses at the gene ends were 1 base for V and 2 bases for J; bases not matched to a gene: 4. The CDR3 loop is CASSQGVRGNYGYTF. CDR3 nucleotide sequence: TGTGCCAGCAGCCAAGGAGTCAGGGGGAACTATGGCTACACCTTC.

The V gene is TRBV7-9, the J gene TRBJ2-2, with a tentative D call TRBD2 (5 bases). V lost 11 bases and J lost 2, with 12 bases in between. This CDR3 has 13 amino acids. Germline V gene sequence: CDR1 SEHNR, CDR2 FQNEAQ (reference sequence). The CDR3: CAAGDLNTGELFF. The CDR3 bases are TGTGCCGCGGGCGATCTAAACACCGGGGAGCTGTTTTTT.

The chain joins TRBV12-5 to TRBJ1-2; 10 nucleotides agree with TRBD1. Trimming took 9 bases from V and 8 from J; bases not matched to a gene: 9. Germline lookup yields CDR1 LGHNT and CDR2 FRNRAP. The CDR3 is 13 residues long. CDR3 DNA: TGTGCTAGCCGGGGGACAGGGGCGGCCGGCTACACCTTC. This encodes CASRGTGAAGYTF.

This clone was detected only a few times. The chain has TRBV3-1 (or the pseudogene TRBV3-2) and TRBJ1-2; possibly TRBD1 for D (5 bases). The CDR3 spans 15 residues. Germline V gives CDR1 LGHDT, CDR2 YNNKEL (reference sequence). Trimming removed 0 bases at V and 2 bases at J, with 10 bases between. CDR3: CASSQDGKGNYGYTF. The CDR3, as DNA: TGTGCCAGCAGCCAAGATGGGAAGGGGAACTATGGCTACACCTTC.

The chain is built from TRBV3-1 (or the pseudogene TRBV3-2) and TRBJ2-5; TRBD2 matches 9 bases. Germline-derived CDR1 and CDR2 are LGHDT and YNNKEL (reference sequence). V trimming: 4 bases; J trimming: 1 base; junction bases outside the gene matches: 7. This CDR3 spans 16 amino acids. CDR3 bases: TGTGCCAGCAGCCGGCGGGGGGGAGGTGCCCAAGAGACCCAGTACTTC. It yields the protein CASSRRGGGAQETQYF.

The rearrangement joins TRBV29-1 to TRBJ1-4; 8 positions agree with TRBD1. The CDR3 covers 17 residues. The germline V gene encodes CDR1 SQVTM and CDR2 ANQGSEA. Trimming cost V 2 bases and J 4 bases; bases outside gene matches: 12. Here the CDR3 reads CSVEPLGTGLHNEKLFF. The CDR3 coding sequence is TGCAGCGTTGAACCCCTCGGGACAGGTCTTCATAATGAAAAACTGTTTTTT.

The genes are TRBV18 and TRBJ1-1; D unclear. Trimming pared 2 bases from V and 0 bases from J, leaving 16 bases between. This CDR3 is built from 17 residues. Germline V lookup: CDR1 KGHSH, CDR2 LQKENI. CDR3 sequence reads: CASSPFRQANMNTEAFF. The CDR3 nucleotides read TGTGCCAGCTCACCATTTAGGCAGGCTAATATGAACACTGAAGCTTTCTTT.

This sequence joins TRBV11-3 and TRBJ2-1, with 11 bases fitting TRBD2. V gave up 5 bases and J gave up 9 bases; unmatched junction bases: 9. The CDR3 is 15 amino acids. The germline V gene encodes CDR1 SGHNT and CDR2 YENEEA. In DNA, the CDR3 is TGTGCCAGCAGCCTATTAGCGGGAGGGCTGCCTGAGCAGTTCTTC. Translated, it gives CASSLLAGGLPEQFF.

This chain connects TRBV5-4 to TRBJ2-1; TRBD2 is a possible D gene (5 bases). The CDR3 length is 13 residues. With 5 bases removed from V and 4 bases from J, the gap between germline ends came to 10 bases. The germline CDR1 and CDR2 sequences are SGHNT and YYREEE (reference sequence). As DNA, the CDR3 is TGTGCCAGCAGTGACGGGGAGTACAATGAGCAGTTCTTC. Translation gives CASSDGEYNEQFF.

DNA of the CDR3: TGTGCCAGCAGCTTGTATAGAGGTACTGAAGCTTTCTTT. Protein product: CASSLYRGTEAFF. The chain is built from TRBV5-6 and TRBJ1-1; D unresolved. Between the trimmed V and J ends, which lost 1 base and 5 bases, there was a span of 9 bases. The germline gives CDR1 SGHDT, CDR2 YYEEEE. The CDR3 is 13 amino acids.

V is TRBV28 and J is TRBJ1-2; 8 bases agree with TRBD1. The junction had 2 bases not matched to a gene; V was cut back by 2 bases and J by 0 bases. CDR1 is MDHEN and CDR2 is SYDVKM in the germline V gene. The CDR3 contains 15 residues. The CDR3 region has the DNA TGTGCCAGCAGTTTAAGACAGGGGCCTAACTATGGCTACACCTTC. This encodes CASSLRQGPNYGYTF.

The chain employs TRBV5-5 and TRBJ2-5; maybe TRBD1 (5 bases). From germline, CDR1 is SGHKS and CDR2 YYEKEE (reference sequence). The CDR3 has 15 amino acids. The germline V and J ends were trimmed by 1 base and 0 bases, with 10 bases remaining between them. CDR3 nucleotides: TGTGCCAGCAGCTTGTTTAAGGGGTACCAAGAGACCCAGTACTTC. Amino acid sequence: CASSLFKGYQETQYF.

This chain joins TRBV7-2 and TRBJ2-5; no definite D call. Germline CDR1 reads SGHTA; CDR2 reads FQGNSA. V was shortened by 5 bases and J by 1 base, with 8 bases between the two germline ends. The CDR3 length is 13 residues. CDR3 loop: CASSPQSQETQYF. DNA of the CDR3: TGTGCCAGCAGCCCCCAATCCCAAGAGACCCAGTACTTC.

This rearrangement joins TRBV6-2 or TRBV6-3 to TRBJ2-1, with D tentatively TRBD1 (7 bases). CDR1 and CDR2 from the germline V gene are MNHEY and SVGEGT. Trimming left V 0 bases short and J 5 bases short, with 17 bases between. The CDR3 extends over 17 amino acids. The CDR3 coding sequence is TGTGCCAGCAGTTACTCGCCCGCGGGACAGAGAAACAATGAGCAGTTCTTC. It is translated as CASSYSPAGQRNNEQFF.